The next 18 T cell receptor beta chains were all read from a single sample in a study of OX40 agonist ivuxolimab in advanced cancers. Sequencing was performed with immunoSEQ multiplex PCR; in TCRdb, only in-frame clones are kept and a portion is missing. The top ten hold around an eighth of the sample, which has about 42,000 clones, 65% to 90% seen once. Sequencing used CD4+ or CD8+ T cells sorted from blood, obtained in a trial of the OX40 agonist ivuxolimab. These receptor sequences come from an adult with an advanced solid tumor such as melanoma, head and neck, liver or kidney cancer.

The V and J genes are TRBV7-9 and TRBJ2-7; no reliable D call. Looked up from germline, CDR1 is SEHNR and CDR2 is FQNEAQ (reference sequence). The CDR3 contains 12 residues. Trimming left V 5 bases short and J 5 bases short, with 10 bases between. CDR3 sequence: CASSPFPNEQYF. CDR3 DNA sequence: TGTGCCAGCAGCCCGTTCCCCAACGAGCAGTACTTC.

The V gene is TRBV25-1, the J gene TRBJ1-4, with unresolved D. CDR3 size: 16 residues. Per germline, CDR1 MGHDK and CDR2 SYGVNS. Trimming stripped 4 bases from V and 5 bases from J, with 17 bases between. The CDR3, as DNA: TGTGCCAGCAGTGGCTCCGACTGGAACGTAAATGAAAAACTGTTTTTT. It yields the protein CASSGSDWNVNEKLFF.

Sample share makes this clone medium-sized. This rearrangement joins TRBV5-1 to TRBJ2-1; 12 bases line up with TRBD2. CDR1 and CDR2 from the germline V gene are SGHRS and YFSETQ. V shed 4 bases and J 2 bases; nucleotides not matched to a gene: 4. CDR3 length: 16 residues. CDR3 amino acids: CASSVRLAGAYNEQFF. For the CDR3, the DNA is TGCGCCAGCAGCGTAAGACTAGCGGGAGCCTACAATGAGCAGTTCTTC. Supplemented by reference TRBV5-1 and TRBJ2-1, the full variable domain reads KAGVTQTPRYLIKTRGQQVTLSCSPISGHRSVSWYQQTPGQGLQFLFEYFSETQRNKGNFPGRFSGRQFSNSRSEMNVSTLELGDSALYLCASSVRLAGAYNEQFFGPGTRLTVL.

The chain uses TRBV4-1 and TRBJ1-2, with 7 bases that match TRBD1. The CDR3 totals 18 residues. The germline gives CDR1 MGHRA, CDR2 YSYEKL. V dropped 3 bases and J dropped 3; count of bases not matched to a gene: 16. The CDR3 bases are TGCGCCAGCAGCCATGGCGACAGGGAAGAAGCGGGACACTATGGCTACACCTTC. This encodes CASSHGDREEAGHYGYTF.

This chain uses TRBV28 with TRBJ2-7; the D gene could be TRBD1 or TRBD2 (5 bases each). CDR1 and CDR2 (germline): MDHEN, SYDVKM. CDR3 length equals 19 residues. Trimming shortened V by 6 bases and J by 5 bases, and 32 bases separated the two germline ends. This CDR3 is CASRPTPSFPGPAYNEQYF. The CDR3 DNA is TGTGCCAGCAGGCCAACTCCTTCCTTCCCGGGACCAGCTTACAACGAGCAGTACTTC.

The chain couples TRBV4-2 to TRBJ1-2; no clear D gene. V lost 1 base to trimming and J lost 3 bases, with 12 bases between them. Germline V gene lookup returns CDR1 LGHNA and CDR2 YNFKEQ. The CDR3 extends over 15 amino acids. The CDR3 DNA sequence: TGTGCCAGCAGCCAAGTCCTCCTAGGAGACTATGGCTACACCTTC. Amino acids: CASSQVLLGDYGYTF.

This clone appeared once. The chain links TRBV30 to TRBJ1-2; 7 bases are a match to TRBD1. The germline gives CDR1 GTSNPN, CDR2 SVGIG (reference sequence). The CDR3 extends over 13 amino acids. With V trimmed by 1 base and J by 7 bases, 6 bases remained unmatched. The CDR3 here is CAWSGGTAGGYTF. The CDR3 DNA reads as TGTGCCTGGAGTGGGGGGACAGCTGGTGGCTACACCTTC.

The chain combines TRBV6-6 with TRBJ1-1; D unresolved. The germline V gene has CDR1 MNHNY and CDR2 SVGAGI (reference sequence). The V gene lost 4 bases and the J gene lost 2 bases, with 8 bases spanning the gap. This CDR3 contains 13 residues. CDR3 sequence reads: CASSFVSNTEAFF. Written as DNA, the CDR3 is TGTGCCAGCAGTTTTGTTTCAAACACTGAAGCTTTCTTT.

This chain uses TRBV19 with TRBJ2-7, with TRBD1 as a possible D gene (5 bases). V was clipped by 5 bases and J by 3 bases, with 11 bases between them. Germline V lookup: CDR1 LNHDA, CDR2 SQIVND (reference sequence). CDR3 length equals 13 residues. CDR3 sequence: CASSLQGNYEQYF. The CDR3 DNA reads TGTGCCAGTAGTCTTCAGGGAAACTACGAGCAGTACTTC.

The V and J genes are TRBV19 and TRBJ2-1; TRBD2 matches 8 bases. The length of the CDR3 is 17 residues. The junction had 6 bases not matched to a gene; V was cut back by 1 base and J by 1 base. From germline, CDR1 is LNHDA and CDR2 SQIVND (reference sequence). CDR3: CASSIVSGSRSYNEQFF. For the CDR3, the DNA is TGTGCCAGTAGTATAGTAAGCGGGAGTAGGTCCTACAATGAGCAGTTCTTC.

For the CDR3, the DNA is TGTGCCAGCAGCTTGGGGGGTGAGCAGTTCTTC. Its translation is CASSLGGEQFF. The chain employs TRBV5-6 and TRBJ2-1, with D hard to call. Trimming left V 0 bases short and J 9 bases short, with 4 bases between. CDR1 and CDR2 from the germline V gene are SGHDT and YYEEEE. This CDR3 has 11 residues.

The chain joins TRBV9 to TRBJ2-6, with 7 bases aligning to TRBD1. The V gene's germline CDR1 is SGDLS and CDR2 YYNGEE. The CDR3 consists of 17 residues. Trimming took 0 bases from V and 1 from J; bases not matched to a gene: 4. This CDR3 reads CASSVDRGRSGANVLTF. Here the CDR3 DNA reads TGTGCCAGCAGCGTAGACAGGGGAAGGTCTGGGGCCAACGTCCTGACTTTC.

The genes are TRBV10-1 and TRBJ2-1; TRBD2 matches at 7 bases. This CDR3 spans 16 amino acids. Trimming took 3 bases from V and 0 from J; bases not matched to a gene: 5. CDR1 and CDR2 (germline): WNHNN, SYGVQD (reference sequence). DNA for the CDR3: TGCGCCAGCAGTGAAGGAGCGGGGAGCTCCTACAATGAGCAGTTCTTC. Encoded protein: CASSEGAGSSYNEQFF.

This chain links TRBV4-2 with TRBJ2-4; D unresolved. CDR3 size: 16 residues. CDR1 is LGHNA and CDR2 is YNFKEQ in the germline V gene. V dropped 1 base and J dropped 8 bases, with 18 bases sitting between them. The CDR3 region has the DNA TGTGCCAGCAGCCAAGTCACCTATGGGGTCCGGGACATTCAGTACTTC. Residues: CASSQVTYGVRDIQYF.

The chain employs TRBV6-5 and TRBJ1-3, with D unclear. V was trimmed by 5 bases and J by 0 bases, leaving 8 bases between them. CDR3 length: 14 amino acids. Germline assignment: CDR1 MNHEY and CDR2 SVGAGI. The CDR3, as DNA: TGTGCCAGCAGTACAAGTAACTCTGGAAACACCATATATTTT. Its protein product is CASSTSNSGNTIYF.

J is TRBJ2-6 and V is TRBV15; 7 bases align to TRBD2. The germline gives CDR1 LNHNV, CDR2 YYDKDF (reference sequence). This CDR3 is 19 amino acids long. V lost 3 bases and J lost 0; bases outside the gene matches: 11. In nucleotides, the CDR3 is TGTGCCACCAGCAGTACCCGACTAGCCACCGACTCTGGGGCCAACGTCCTGACTTTC. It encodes CATSSTRLATDSGANVLTF.

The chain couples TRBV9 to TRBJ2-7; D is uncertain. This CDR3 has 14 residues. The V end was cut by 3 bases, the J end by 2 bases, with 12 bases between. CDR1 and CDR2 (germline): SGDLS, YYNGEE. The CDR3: CASSAAYLAYEQYF. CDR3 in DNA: TGTGCCAGCAGCGCGGCCTATTTGGCCTACGAGCAGTACTTC.

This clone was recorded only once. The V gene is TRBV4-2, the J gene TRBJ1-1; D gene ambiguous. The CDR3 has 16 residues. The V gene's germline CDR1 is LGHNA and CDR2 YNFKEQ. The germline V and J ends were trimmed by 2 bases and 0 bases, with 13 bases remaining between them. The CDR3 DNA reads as TGTGCCAGCAGCCAAACGCAGGACCCATTGAACACTGAAGCTTTCTTT. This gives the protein CASSQTQDPLNTEAFF.